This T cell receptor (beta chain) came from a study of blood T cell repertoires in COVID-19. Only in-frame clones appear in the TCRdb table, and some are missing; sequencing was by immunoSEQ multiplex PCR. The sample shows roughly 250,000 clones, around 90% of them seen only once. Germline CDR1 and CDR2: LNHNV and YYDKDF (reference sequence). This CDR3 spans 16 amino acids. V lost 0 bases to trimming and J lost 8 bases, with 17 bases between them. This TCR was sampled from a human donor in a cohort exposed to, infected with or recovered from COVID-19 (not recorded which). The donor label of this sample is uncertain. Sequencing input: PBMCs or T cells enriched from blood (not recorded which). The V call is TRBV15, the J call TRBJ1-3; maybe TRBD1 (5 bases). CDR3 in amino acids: CATSRDGTGAVDTIYF. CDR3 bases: TGTGCCACCAGCAGAGATGGTACAGGTGCGGTGGACACCATATATTTT.